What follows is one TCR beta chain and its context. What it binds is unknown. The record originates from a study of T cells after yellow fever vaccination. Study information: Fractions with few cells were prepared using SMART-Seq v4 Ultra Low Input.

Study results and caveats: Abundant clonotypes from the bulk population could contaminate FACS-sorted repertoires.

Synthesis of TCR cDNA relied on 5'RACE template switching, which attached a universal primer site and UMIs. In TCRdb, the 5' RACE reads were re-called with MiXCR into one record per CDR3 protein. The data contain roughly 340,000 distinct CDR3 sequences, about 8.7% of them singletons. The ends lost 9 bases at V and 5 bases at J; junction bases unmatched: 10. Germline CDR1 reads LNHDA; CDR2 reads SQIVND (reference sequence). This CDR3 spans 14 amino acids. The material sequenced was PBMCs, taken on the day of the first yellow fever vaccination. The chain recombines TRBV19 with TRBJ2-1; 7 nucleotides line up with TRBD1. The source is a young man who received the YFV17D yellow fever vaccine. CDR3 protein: CASRDSQAHNEQFF. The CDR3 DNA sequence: TGTGCCAGCCGGGACAGTCAGGCACACAATGAGCAGTTCTTC.